What follows are 30 T cell receptor beta chains derived from one specimen sequenced in a study of post-analysis software for immune sequencing data. Study results and caveats: Compared with controls, patients had more of about 5 TRBV segments, including TRBV5-6, TRBV5-1 and TRBV20-1.

These receptors have no known antigen. TCR beta cDNA libraries had unique molecular identifiers. TCRdb reprocessed the PCR reads via MiXCR and lists one record per CDR3 protein. The sample yields 750,000 to 950,000 distinct CDR3 sequences, approximately 53% seen once. The specimen sequenced was blood. Every receptor here comes from a girl under 18 with multiple sclerosis.

This sequence joins TRBV20-1 and TRBJ1-1; perhaps TRBD1 as D (6 bases). Germline V lookup: CDR1 DFQATT, CDR2 SNEGSKA (reference sequence). V shed 5 bases and J shed 5 bases, with 18 bases lying between them. The CDR3 contains 14 residues. The DNA of the CDR3 is TGCAGTGCTCGGACAGTGGGGGACTCGACTGAAGCTTTCTTT. Translated: CSARTVGDSTEAFF.

This chain joins TRBV20-1 and TRBJ2-5; TRBD2 agrees at 10 bases. CDR3 length: 15 amino acids. From germline, CDR1 is DFQATT and CDR2 SNEGSKA (reference sequence). V shed 3 bases and J 5 bases; nucleotides not matched to a gene: 9. For the CDR3, the DNA is TGCAGTGCTAGGGAGCAGCGGGGGGGCCTGGAGACCCAGTACTTC. The encoded protein is CSAREQRGGLETQYF.

The V call is TRBV7-6, the J call TRBJ2-5; 7 nucleotides align to TRBD2. V dropped 1 base and J dropped 4; count of bases not matched to a gene: 3. This CDR3 has 14 residues. Germline lookup yields CDR1 SGHVS and CDR2 FNYEAQ. CDR3 sequence: CASSLEGLLETQYF. DNA of the CDR3: TGTGCCAGCAGCTTAGAGGGACTACTAGAGACCCAGTACTTC.

This chain connects TRBV5-1 to TRBJ2-7, with a weak D call TRBD2 (5 bases). The germline V and J ends were trimmed by 0 bases and 7 bases, with 14 bases remaining between them. The CDR3 contains 14 residues. The germline V gene encodes CDR1 SGHRS and CDR2 YFSETQ. CDR3 region: CASSLDVVRVEQYF. In DNA form, the CDR3 reads TGCGCCAGCAGCTTGGACGTAGTGCGGGTGGAGCAGTACTTC.

The chain combines TRBV15 with TRBJ1-2; 8 nucleotides line up with TRBD1. Germline assignment: CDR1 LNHNV and CDR2 YYDKDF (reference sequence). This CDR3 contains 15 residues. Germline trimming cut 0 bases from V and 4 bases from J; bases unmatched to any gene: 4. The CDR3 loop is CATSRDPGQGYGYTF. CDR3 DNA: TGTGCCACCAGCAGAGATCCCGGACAGGGCTATGGCTACACCTTC.

The chain has TRBV29-1 and TRBJ2-7; 8 positions agree with TRBD2. Matching the DNA end better, TRBJ2-5 makes the J call doubtful. CDR1 and CDR2 (germline): SQVTM, ANQGSEA. The CDR3 consists of 13 residues. The CDR3 sequence: CSVLGRAGETQYF. The CDR3 DNA is TGCAGCGTCCTCGGGAGGGCCGGAGAGACCCAGTACTTC.

The chain employs TRBV7-9 and TRBJ2-7; D ambiguous. The DNA end is a closer match to TRBJ2-5, so the J assignment may be wrong. The CDR3 runs 12 residues. CDR1 is SEHNR, CDR2 FQNEAQ, per germline (reference sequence). This CDR3 reads CASGLSGETQYF. In DNA form, the CDR3 reads TGTGCCAGCGGTCTGTCGGGAGAGACCCAGTACTTC.

The V gene is TRBV7-9, the J gene TRBJ2-3, with D perhaps given as TRBD1 or TRBD2 (6 bases each). CDR1 and CDR2 (germline): SEHNR, FQNEAQ (reference sequence). The CDR3 has 19 amino acids. The V end lost 5 bases, the J end lost 0 bases, and 24 bases lay between the germline ends. The chain's CDR3 is CASSPYGGHRWESTDTQYF. The CDR3 DNA reads TGTGCCAGCAGCCCGTATGGGGGGCACCGCTGGGAGAGCACAGATACGCAGTATTTT.

This clonotype was counted a few times. The V gene is TRBV15, the J gene TRBJ2-1; D remains unclear. The germline gives CDR1 LNHNV, CDR2 YYDKDF (reference sequence). V shed 3 bases and J shed 8 bases, with 26 bases lying between them. The CDR3 extends over 18 amino acids. In DNA form, the CDR3 reads TGTGCCACCAGCAGCAACACCCCTGGTCGACTCAGATCTCATGAGCAGTTCTTC. Translating gives CATSSNTPGRLRSHEQFF. The entire variable domain, with the rest obtained from reference TRBV15 and TRBJ2-1, is as follows: DAMVIQNPRYQVTQFGKPVTLSCSQTLNHNVMYWYQQKSSQAPKLLFHYYDKDFNNEADTPDNFQSRRPNTSFCFLDIRSPGLGDTAMYLCATSSNTPGRLRSHEQFFGPGTRLTVL.

This clonotype was found a few times. The chain employs TRBV12-5 and TRBJ1-2, with 12 bases that match TRBD1. CDR1 and CDR2 from the germline V gene are LGHNT and FRNRAP. The junction had 12 bases not matched to a gene; V was cut back by 0 bases and J by 4 bases. The CDR3 has 19 residues. The CDR3 sequence is CASGLVSLGTGGKSYGYTF. CDR3 coding DNA: TGTGCTAGTGGTTTGGTATCACTCGGGACAGGGGGCAAGTCCTATGGCTACACCTTC.

The table lists this clonotype with a few counts. At one boundary the junction diverges from the germline segment, which might be a read error. The chain links TRBV4-2 to TRBJ2-2; 12 bases line up with TRBD2. Germline V gene sequence: CDR1 LGHNA, CDR2 YNFKEQ. CDR3 size: 17 residues. The CDR3 region is CAGSQDSRTSGAGELFF. The CDR3 DNA reads TGTGCCGGCAGCCAAGATTCGAGGACTAGCGGGGCGGGGGAGCTGTTTTTT.

This clonotype showed up just a few times. The genes are TRBV20-1 and TRBJ1-1; D ambiguous. Trimming shortened V by 2 bases and J by 8 bases, and 9 bases separated the two germline ends. In germline, CDR1 is DFQATT, CDR2 SNEGSKA (reference sequence). This CDR3 is built from 11 residues. The CDR3 sequence is CSARRRDEAFF. CDR3 nucleotide sequence: TGCAGTGCTAGAAGGAGAGACGAAGCTTTCTTT.

This clonotype was seen only a few times. The chain combines TRBV9 with TRBJ2-5, with TRBD2 as a possible D gene (5 bases). V lost 0 bases to trimming and J lost 1 base, with 13 bases between them. CDR3 size: 16 residues. Per the germline V gene, CDR1 is SGDLS and CDR2 is YYNGEE. This CDR3 reads CASSVGPQRSQETQYF. CDR3 sequence (DNA): TGTGCCAGCAGCGTAGGCCCCCAGCGGAGCCAAGAGACCCAGTACTTC.

The chain joins TRBV5-1 to TRBJ2-5, with TRBD2 matching over 8 bases. TRBJ2-7 matches the DNA end more closely, so the J call is doubtful. The length of the CDR3 is 15 residues. From germline, CDR1 is SGHRS and CDR2 YFSETQ. The CDR3: CASSSGGGRVAEQYF. The CDR3 nucleotides are TGCGCCAGCAGCTCGGGCGGGGGGCGTGTTGCCGAGCAGTACTTC.

CDR3 residues: CASSSSIGTGQDQPQHF. The CDR3 DNA sequence: TGTGCCAGCAGTTCCTCTATTGGTACAGGTCAAGATCAGCCCCAGCATTTT. The rearrangement joins TRBV12-3 or TRBV12-4 to TRBJ1-5; TRBD1 might be the D (5 bases). V lost 4 bases and J lost 5, with 21 bases in between. This CDR3 comprises 17 residues.

The chain has TRBV5-1 and TRBJ2-5, with TRBD1 identical over 9 bases. The length of the CDR3 is 16 residues. CDR1 is SGHRS, CDR2 YFSETQ, per germline. V lost 4 bases to trimming and J lost 2 bases; unmatched junction nucleotides: 9. The CDR3 reads CASSPGQGLWQETQYF. The CDR3 region has the DNA TGCGCCAGCAGCCCGGGACAGGGATTGTGGCAAGAGACCCAGTACTTC.

The gene calls are TRBV9 and TRBJ2-3, with TRBD2 matching over 9 bases. CDR3 length equals 19 residues. Germline CDR1 is SGDLS and CDR2 is YYNGEE. V was clipped by 1 base and J by 1 base; unmatched bases: 13. CDR3 in amino acids: CASSVSSGLAGLGTDTQYF. CDR3 sequence (DNA): TGTGCCAGCAGCGTAAGCAGCGGGCTAGCGGGATTGGGCACAGATACGCAGTATTTT.

The chain couples TRBV10-3 to TRBJ1-2; TRBD1 aligns across 9 bases. Unmatched junction bases numbered 10, after V lost 10 bases and J lost 4 bases. The CDR3 totals 14 residues. Germline V gene lookup returns CDR1 ENHRY and CDR2 SYGVKD. This CDR3 reads CATQRDRETYGYTF. For the CDR3, the DNA is TGTGCCACCCAACGGGACAGGGAAACCTATGGCTACACCTTC.

V is TRBV5-1 and J is TRBJ2-7, with D perhaps matching TRBD1 or TRBD2 (7 bases each). This CDR3 spans 17 amino acids. Between the trimmed V and J ends, which lost 4 bases and 5 bases, there was a span of 25 bases. Per the germline V gene, CDR1 is SGHRS and CDR2 is YFSETQ. CDR3 residues: CASSRGRGEGARNEQYF. The CDR3 region has the DNA TGCGCCAGCAGCCGTGGACGGGGGGAGGGGGCGCGCAACGAGCAGTACTTC. The whole variable domain, remainder taken from reference TRBV5-1 and TRBJ2-7, is KAGVTQTPRYLIKTRGQQVTLSCSPISGHRSVSWYQQTPGQGLQFLFEYFSETQRNKGNFPGRFSGRQFSNSRSEMNVSTLELGDSALYLCASSRGRGEGARNEQYFGPGTRLTVT.

The V and J genes are TRBV5-1 and TRBJ2-5; 8 bases are a match to TRBD1. This CDR3 spans 13 amino acids. V shed 7 bases and J 1 base; nucleotides not matched to a gene: 3. Germline V CDR1 and CDR2: SGHRS, YFSETQ. DNA for the CDR3: TGCGCCAGCCGGGACAGGATCCAAGAGACCCAGTACTTC. Its translation: CASRDRIQETQYF.

This chain joins TRBV29-1 and TRBJ1-2; TRBD1 might be the D (5 bases). Per germline, CDR1 SQVTM and CDR2 ANQGSEA. The V and J ends lost 4 bases and 7 bases respectively, with 19 bases between them. The CDR3 has 14 residues. The DNA for the CDR3 is TGCAGCGTTGGGGACCGACATGAGGTCTTTGGCTACACCTTC. Amino acid sequence: CSVGDRHEVFGYTF.

This clonotype showed up just a few times. This sequence joins TRBV20-1 and TRBJ1-2, with TRBD1 identical over 7 bases. The V gene's germline CDR1 is DFQATT and CDR2 SNEGSKA (reference sequence). J lost 7 bases, V lost 4 bases, and 12 bases had no gene match. The CDR3 consists of 14 residues. DNA of the CDR3: TGCAGTGCTATCTCAGGGCAGGGGGTGAGTGGCTACACCTTC. This codes for CSAISGQGVSGYTF.

Only a few counts were recorded for this clonotype. The chain links TRBV20-1 to TRBJ2-7; TRBD1 might be the D (5 bases). Per germline, CDR1 DFQATT and CDR2 SNEGSKA (reference sequence). V lost 3 bases to trimming and J lost 7 bases, with 16 bases between them. The CDR3 contains 13 residues. The CDR3 loop is CSASGLGVREQYF. Here the CDR3 DNA reads TGCAGTGCTAGTGGTCTAGGGGTTAGGGAGCAGTACTTC.

This clonotype occurred a few times. V is TRBV20-1 and J is TRBJ2-7; 9 nucleotides match TRBD1. CDR3 length: 14 amino acids. Trimming removed 5 bases from V and 4 bases from J; junction bases left unmatched: 9. The germline CDR1 and CDR2 sequences are DFQATT and SNEGSKA (reference sequence). CDR3 protein: CSAFPGTGRYEQYF. The CDR3 nucleotides are TGCAGTGCTTTTCCGGGGACAGGGCGTTACGAGCAGTACTTC.

This clonotype was seen a few times. The chain carries TRBV5-1 and TRBJ1-6; D gene ambiguous. Germline V lookup: CDR1 SGHRS, CDR2 YFSETQ. The V gene lost 0 bases and the J gene lost 6 bases, with 13 bases spanning the gap. CDR3 length: 16 amino acids. CDR3 sequence reads: CASSLGGRELNSPLHF. The CDR3 nucleotides read TGCGCCAGCAGCTTGGGAGGCCGGGAGCTTAATTCACCCCTCCACTTT.

This clonotype was counted a few times. One end of the junction varies from germline; a read error may be responsible. The chain carries TRBV5-1 and TRBJ1-1; D not certain. CDR1 is SGHRS, CDR2 YFSETQ, per germline. The CDR3 covers 13 residues. CDR3 bases: TGTGCCAGCAGCCTGGGTACGAACACTGAAGCTTTCTTT. This sequence encodes CASSLGTNTEAFF.

The gene calls are TRBV20-1 and TRBJ2-1, with TRBD2 as a possible D gene (5 bases). The CDR3 is 14 residues long. Trimming stripped 6 bases from V and 7 bases from J, with 19 bases between. Germline lookup yields CDR1 DFQATT and CDR2 SNEGSKA (reference sequence). The CDR3 is CSARRAEASNEQFF. CDR3 DNA: TGCAGTGCCCGTCGAGCGGAGGCCTCAAATGAGCAGTTCTTC.

This clonotype showed up just a few times. The chain recombines TRBV29-1 with TRBJ2-7; D might be TRBD1 (6 bases). V dropped 0 bases and J dropped 2 bases, with 14 bases sitting between them. The CDR3 is 15 residues long. Germline V lookup: CDR1 SQVTM, CDR2 ANQGSEA. CDR3 amino acids: CSVEDSLGQTYEQYF. CDR3 nucleotide sequence: TGCAGCGTTGAAGACTCCCTAGGACAGACCTACGAGCAGTACTTC.

The chain is built from TRBV20-1 and TRBJ2-7; 7 bases map to TRBD2. V was pared by 6 bases and J by 5 bases, with 13 bases of the junction left unmatched. Germline V lookup: CDR1 DFQATT, CDR2 SNEGSKA (reference sequence). The CDR3 has 14 amino acids. CDR3 DNA sequence: TGCAGTGCCCAGCGGGACCACGAGTTGAACGAGCAGTACTTC. Residues: CSAQRDHELNEQYF.

The J gene is TRBJ2-3, the V gene TRBV10-3, with TRBD1 matching over 8 bases. CDR1 and CDR2 from the germline V gene are ENHRY and SYGVKD. This CDR3 is 16 amino acids long. V trimming: 4 bases; J trimming: 3 bases; junction bases outside the gene matches: 9. CDR3 amino acids: CAISARTGLGTDTQYF. CDR3 in DNA: TGTGCCATCAGTGCTCGGACAGGGCTGGGGACAGATACGCAGTATTTT.